These 20 T cell receptor beta chains came from one sample sequenced in a study of OX40 agonist ivuxolimab in advanced cancers. The assay was immunoSEQ multiplex PCR, and TCRdb's table has in-frame clones only and misses some. The repertoire consists of about 69,000 clones, with about 89% occurring once and the leading ten covering about 0.3%. Specimen: CD4+ or CD8+ T cells sorted from blood, collected in a trial of the OX40 agonist ivuxolimab. These receptors all come from an adult with an advanced solid tumor such as melanoma, head and neck, liver or kidney cancer.

The chain recombines TRBV14 with TRBJ2-3, with D perhaps matching TRBD2 (6 bases). The CDR3 totals 15 residues. V was clipped by 6 bases and J by 0 bases, with 13 bases between them. CDR1 and CDR2 from the germline V gene are SGHDN and FVKESK. CDR3 bases: TGTGCCAGCAGTCCGGGACTCCGCAGCACAGATACGCAGTATTTT. It yields the protein CASSPGLRSTDTQYF.

The chain links TRBV7-9 to TRBJ2-3, with TRBD2 as a possible D gene (5 bases). The germline V and J ends were trimmed by 0 bases and 2 bases, with 15 bases remaining between them. Germline CDR1 SEHNR, CDR2 FQNEAQ (reference sequence). This CDR3 contains 17 residues. The CDR3, as DNA: TGTGCCAGCAGCTTAGCGAGTCCCAGCGGAAACACAGATACGCAGTATTTT. Translation: CASSLASPSGNTDTQYF.

The genes are TRBV7-2 and TRBJ1-2; TRBD1 agrees at 7 bases. CDR1 SGHTA and CDR2 FQGNSA come from the germline V gene. Trimming at V came to 5 bases and at J to 8 bases, leaving 11 bases not matched to a gene. The CDR3 sequence is 14 residues long. In DNA, the CDR3 is TGTGCCAGCAGCCCTGGTGACAGGGTGGGAGGCTACACCTTC. Protein: CASSPGDRVGGYTF.

In this sample, this clone turned up once. The rearrangement uses TRBV19 and TRBJ2-3, with 9 bases identical to TRBD2. After removal of 3 bases from V and 1 base from J, the junction contained 2 bases not matched to a gene. Germline V lookup: CDR1 LNHDA, CDR2 SQIVND (reference sequence). The CDR3 covers 15 residues. Written as DNA, the CDR3 is TGTGCCAGTAGTATGTTAGCGGGAGGCACAGATACGCAGTATTTT. Translating it yields CASSMLAGGTDTQYF.

CDR3 sequence: CASRPGHLYGYTF. The CDR3 nucleotides are TGTGCCAGCAGACCCGGGCATCTCTATGGCTACACCTTC. The chain combines TRBV6-4 with TRBJ1-2; no reliable D call. Germline lookup yields CDR1 MRHNA and CDR2 SNTAGT. The CDR3 is made up of 13 amino acids. V lost 6 bases to trimming and J lost 4 bases, with 12 bases between them.

The rearrangement links TRBV6-1 to TRBJ2-1, with no clear D. The CDR3 is made up of 15 amino acids. V lost 4 bases to trimming and J lost 4 bases, with 14 bases between them. Per germline, CDR1 MNHNS and CDR2 SASEGT. The CDR3 here is CASSVVAGKYNEQFF. The CDR3 nucleotides read TGTGCCAGCAGTGTTGTGGCAGGAAAGTACAATGAGCAGTTCTTC.

The chain links TRBV10-2 to TRBJ1-5; D gene ambiguous. The CDR3 spans 15 residues. Per the germline V gene, CDR1 is WSHSY and CDR2 is SAAADI. V lost 5 bases and J 7 bases, leaving 18 bases between the germline ends. The CDR3 DNA follows: TGCGCCAGCAGTCCGGCGGGGTTTGAGAAACAGCCCCAGCATTTT. It codes for CASSPAGFEKQPQHF.

The gene calls are TRBV6-4 and TRBJ2-5; D tentatively fits TRBD1 or TRBD2 (5 bases each). The CDR3 covers 13 residues. Germline-derived CDR1 and CDR2 are MRHNA and SNTAGT. V lost 8 bases, J lost 2 bases, and 12 bases lay in between. The CDR3: CASGGPRQETQYF. In DNA form, the CDR3 reads TGTGCCAGCGGGGGACCCCGACAAGAGACCCAGTACTTC.

The gene calls are TRBV11-2 and TRBJ2-1; 9 bases are shared with TRBD2. The germline gives CDR1 SGHAT, CDR2 FQNNGV. The V segment lost 5 bases and the J segment 2 bases; nucleotides outside the gene matches: 7. This CDR3 is built from 16 residues. DNA of the CDR3: TGTGCCAGCAGCGCCCATAGCGGGAGAACCTACAATGAGCAGTTCTTC. Protein sequence: CASSAHSGRTYNEQFF.

The CDR3 reads CASSETSIGQPQHF. The CDR3 DNA follows: TGTGCCAGCAGTGAAACCTCCATAGGTCAGCCCCAGCATTTT. The chain uses TRBV2 and TRBJ1-5, with D unresolved. The V gene lost 2 bases and the J gene lost 6 bases, with 11 bases spanning the gap. Germline V gives CDR1 SNHLY, CDR2 FYNNEI. The CDR3 spans 14 residues.

This chain joins TRBV7-3 and TRBJ2-1, with TRBD1 identical over 10 bases. Unmatched junction bases numbered 8, after V lost 5 bases and J lost 7 bases. Per the germline V gene, CDR1 is SGHTA and CDR2 is FQGTGA. The CDR3 loop spans 15 amino acids. CDR3 sequence: CASSQDRGRVNEQFF. The CDR3 region has the DNA TGTGCCAGCAGCCAAGACAGGGGGCGTGTAAATGAGCAGTTCTTC.

V and J are TRBV5-1 and TRBJ2-1; 10 nucleotides agree with TRBD2. The germline gives CDR1 SGHRS, CDR2 YFSETQ. Losses at the gene ends were 0 bases for V and 7 bases for J; bases not matched to a gene: 7. The CDR3 consists of 16 residues. CDR3 in amino acids: CASSLASAGGQNEQFF. In DNA form, the CDR3 reads TGCGCCAGCAGCTTGGCCTCAGCGGGAGGGCAAAATGAGCAGTTCTTC.

V and J are TRBV10-1 and TRBJ2-7; D remains unclear. There are 13 residues in the CDR3. Germline V gives CDR1 WNHNN, CDR2 SYGVQD (reference sequence). Trimming left V 4 bases short and J 6 bases short, with 13 bases between. CDR3 protein: CASSVRADGEQYF. In DNA, the CDR3 is TGCGCCAGCAGTGTCCGGGCCGACGGCGAGCAGTACTTC.

This sequence joins TRBV27 and TRBJ2-6; D remains unclear. The CDR3 covers 13 residues. Germline values: CDR1 MNHEY, CDR2 SMNVEV (reference sequence). Trimming shortened V by 6 bases and J by 0 bases, and 3 bases separated the two germline ends. The CDR3 protein is CASRNSGANVLTF. The CDR3 nucleotides read TGTGCCAGCAGGAACTCTGGGGCCAACGTCCTGACTTTC.

The gene calls are TRBV10-2 and TRBJ1-5; D gene uncertain. V shed 6 bases and J shed 5 bases, with 11 bases lying between them. In germline, CDR1 is WSHSY, CDR2 SAAADI. The CDR3 is 13 residues long. The CDR3 sequence: CASREDRDQPQHF. CDR3 in DNA: TGCGCCAGCAGAGAGGACCGAGATCAGCCCCAGCATTTT.

The chain combines TRBV5-1 with TRBJ1-1; D may be TRBD1 (6 bases). Trimming cost V 6 bases and J 0 bases, with 12 bases left between them. Germline V gene lookup returns CDR1 SGHRS and CDR2 YFSETQ. This CDR3 region has 14 residues. CDR3 sequence (DNA): TGCGCCAGCAAGACGACAGGACTGAACACTGAAGCTTTCTTT. Protein product: CASKTTGLNTEAFF.

The V and J genes are TRBV10-3 and TRBJ2-7; TRBD2 matches at 8 bases. The CDR3 covers 17 residues. J was trimmed by 6 bases and V by 4 bases; bases with no gene match: 17. Germline V gene data show CDR1 as ENHRY and CDR2 as SYGVKD. The CDR3 bases are TGTGCCATCAGTGGAGGGTCCGGGCGGGAGGTCGCCGGCGAGCAGTACTTC. It encodes CAISGGSGREVAGEQYF.

The chain uses TRBV2 and TRBJ1-2; no clear D gene. CDR1 is SNHLY, CDR2 FYNNEI, per germline. The CDR3 sequence is 13 residues long. V lost 2 bases, J lost 3 bases, and 7 bases lay in between. Written as DNA, the CDR3 is TGTGCCAGCAGTGAATGGATGTACTATGGCTACACCTTC. Translation gives CASSEWMYYGYTF.

The genes are TRBV5-4 and TRBJ2-5; a possible D gene is TRBD2 (5 bases). Germline V gene sequence: CDR1 SGHNT, CDR2 YYREEE (reference sequence). The CDR3 runs to 17 residues. Trimming removed 0 bases at V and 5 bases at J, with 20 bases between. This chain's CDR3 is CASSLAKVDRGSETQYF. The CDR3 DNA reads as TGTGCCAGCAGCTTGGCCAAAGTGGACCGGGGATCTGAGACCCAGTACTTC.

The chain carries TRBV6-1 and TRBJ2-3; D not certain. Trimming took off 3 bases at V and 2 bases at J, with 3 bases between the two ends. Germline-derived CDR1 and CDR2 are MNHNS and SASEGT. CDR3 length: 12 amino acids. In nucleotides, the CDR3 is TGTGCCAGCAGTGATAACACAGATACGCAGTATTTT. This codes for CASSDNTDTQYF.